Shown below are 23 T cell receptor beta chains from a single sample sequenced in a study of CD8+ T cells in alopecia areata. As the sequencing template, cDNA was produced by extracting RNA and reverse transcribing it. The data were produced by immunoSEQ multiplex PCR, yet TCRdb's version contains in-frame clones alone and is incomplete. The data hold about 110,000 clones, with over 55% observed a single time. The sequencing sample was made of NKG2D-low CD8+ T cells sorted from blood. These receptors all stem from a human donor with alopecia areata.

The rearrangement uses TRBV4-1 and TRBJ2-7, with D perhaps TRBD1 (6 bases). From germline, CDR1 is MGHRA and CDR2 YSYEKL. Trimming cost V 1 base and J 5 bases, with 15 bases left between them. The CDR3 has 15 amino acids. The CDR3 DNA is TGCGCCAGCAGCCAAGCTACAGGGACATGGGACGAGCAGTACTTC. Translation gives CASSQATGTWDEQYF.

The DNA for the CDR3 is TGTGCCTGGGCCCTAGCGGGAGTCGGGTACGAGCAGTACTTC. Its translation is CAWALAGVGYEQYF. J is TRBJ2-7 and V is TRBV30; 10 bases line up with TRBD2. The CDR3 runs 14 residues. In germline, CDR1 is GTSNPN, CDR2 SVGIG (reference sequence). V was pared by 5 bases and J by 4 bases, with 8 bases of the junction left unmatched.

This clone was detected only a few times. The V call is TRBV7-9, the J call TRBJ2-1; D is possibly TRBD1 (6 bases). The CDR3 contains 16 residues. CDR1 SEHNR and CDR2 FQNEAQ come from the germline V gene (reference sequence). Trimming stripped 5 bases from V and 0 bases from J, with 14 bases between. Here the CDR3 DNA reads TGTGCCAGCAGCGCAGGACAGACCAGCTCCTACAATGAGCAGTTCTTC. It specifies CASSAGQTSSYNEQFF.

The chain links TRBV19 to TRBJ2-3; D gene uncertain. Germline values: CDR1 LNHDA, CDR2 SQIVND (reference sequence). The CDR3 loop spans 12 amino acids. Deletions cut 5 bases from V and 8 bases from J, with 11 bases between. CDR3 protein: CASSPDVSTQYF. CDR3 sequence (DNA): TGTGCCAGTAGTCCGGATGTATCTACGCAGTATTTT.

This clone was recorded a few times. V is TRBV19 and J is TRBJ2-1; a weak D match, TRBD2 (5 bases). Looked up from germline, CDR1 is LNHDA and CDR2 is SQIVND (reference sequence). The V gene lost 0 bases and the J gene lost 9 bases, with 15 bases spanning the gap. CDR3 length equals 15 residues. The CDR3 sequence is CASSIDTGYECEQFF. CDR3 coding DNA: TGTGCCAGTAGTATAGATACGGGGTATGAGTGTGAGCAGTTCTTC.

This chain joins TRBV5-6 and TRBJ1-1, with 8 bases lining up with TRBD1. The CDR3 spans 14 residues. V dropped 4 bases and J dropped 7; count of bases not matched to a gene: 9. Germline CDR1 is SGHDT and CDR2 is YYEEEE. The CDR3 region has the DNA TGTGCCAGCAGCATGCCCAGGGGGCTGGATGAAGCTTTCTTT. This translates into CASSMPRGLDEAFF.

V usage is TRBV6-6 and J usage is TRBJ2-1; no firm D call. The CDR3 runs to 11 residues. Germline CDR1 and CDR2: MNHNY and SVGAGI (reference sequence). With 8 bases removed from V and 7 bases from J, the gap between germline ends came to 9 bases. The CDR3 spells CASESSNEQFF. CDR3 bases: TGTGCCAGCGAGTCATCGAATGAGCAGTTCTTC.

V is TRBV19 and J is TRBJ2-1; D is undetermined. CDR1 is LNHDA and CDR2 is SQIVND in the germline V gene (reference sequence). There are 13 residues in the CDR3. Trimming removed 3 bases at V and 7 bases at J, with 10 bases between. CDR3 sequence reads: CASSITVLNEQFF. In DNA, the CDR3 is TGTGCCAGTAGTATCACCGTACTGAATGAGCAGTTCTTC.

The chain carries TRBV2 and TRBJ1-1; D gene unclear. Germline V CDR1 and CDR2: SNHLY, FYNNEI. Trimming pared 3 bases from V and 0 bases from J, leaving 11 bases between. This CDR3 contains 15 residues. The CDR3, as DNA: TGTGCCAGCAGTGATTCCCTTTCCCTGAACACTGAAGCTTTCTTT. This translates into CASSDSLSLNTEAFF. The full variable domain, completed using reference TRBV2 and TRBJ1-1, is EPEVTQTPSHQVTQMGQEVILRCVPISNHLYFYWYRQILGQKVEFLVSFYNNEISEKSEIFDDQFSVERPDGSNFTLKIRSTKLEDSAMYFCASSDSLSLNTEAFFGQGTRLTVV.

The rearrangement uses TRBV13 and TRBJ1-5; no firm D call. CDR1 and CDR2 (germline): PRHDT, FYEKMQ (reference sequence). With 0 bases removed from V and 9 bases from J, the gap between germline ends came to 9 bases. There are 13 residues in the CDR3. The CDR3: CASSLGSLGPQHF. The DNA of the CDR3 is TGTGCCAGCAGCTTAGGATCCCTGGGGCCCCAGCATTTT.

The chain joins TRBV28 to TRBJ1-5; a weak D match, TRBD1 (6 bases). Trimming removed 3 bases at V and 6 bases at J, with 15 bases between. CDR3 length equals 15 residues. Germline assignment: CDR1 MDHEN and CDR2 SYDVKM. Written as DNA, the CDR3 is TGTGCCAGCAGTTTCAGCGGGCAGGGGACTCAGCCCCAGCATTTT. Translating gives CASSFSGQGTQPQHF.

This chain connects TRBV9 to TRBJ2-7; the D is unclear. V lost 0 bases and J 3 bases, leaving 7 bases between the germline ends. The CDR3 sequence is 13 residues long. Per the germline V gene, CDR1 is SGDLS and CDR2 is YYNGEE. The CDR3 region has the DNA TGTGCCAGCAGCGTAGATTCAGGCTACGAGCAGTACTTC. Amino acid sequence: CASSVDSGYEQYF.

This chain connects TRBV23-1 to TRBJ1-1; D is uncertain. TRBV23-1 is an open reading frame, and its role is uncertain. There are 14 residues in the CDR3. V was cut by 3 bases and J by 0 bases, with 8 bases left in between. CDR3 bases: TGCGCCAGCAGTCACCCAACTTTGAACACTGAAGCTTTCTTT. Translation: CASSHPTLNTEAFF.

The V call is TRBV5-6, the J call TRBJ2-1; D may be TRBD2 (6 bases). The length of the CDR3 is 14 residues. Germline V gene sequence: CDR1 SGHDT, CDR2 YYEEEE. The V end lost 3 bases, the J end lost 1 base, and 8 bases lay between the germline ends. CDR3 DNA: TGTGCCAGCAGCTCCGGGACTTCCTACAATGAGCAGTTCTTC. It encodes CASSSGTSYNEQFF. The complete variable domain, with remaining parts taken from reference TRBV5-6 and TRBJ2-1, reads DAGVTQSPTHLIKTRGQQVTLRCSPKSGHDTVSWYQQALGQGPQFIFQYYEEEERQRGNFPDRFSGHQFPNYSSELNVNALLLGDSALYLCASSSGTSYNEQFFGPGTRLTVL.

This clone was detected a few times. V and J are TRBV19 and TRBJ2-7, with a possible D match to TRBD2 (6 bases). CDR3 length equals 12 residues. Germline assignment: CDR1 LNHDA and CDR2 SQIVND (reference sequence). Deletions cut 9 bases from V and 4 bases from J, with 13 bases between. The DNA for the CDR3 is TGTGCCAGCAGGGAGGCGGGGTACGAGCAGTACTTC. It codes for CASREAGYEQYF.

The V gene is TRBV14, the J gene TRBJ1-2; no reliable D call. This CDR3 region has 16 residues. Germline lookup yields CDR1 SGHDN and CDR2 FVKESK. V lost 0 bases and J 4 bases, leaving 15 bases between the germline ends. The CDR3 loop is CASSQEAYGPAYGYTF. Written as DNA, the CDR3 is TGTGCCAGCAGCCAAGAGGCGTACGGGCCAGCCTATGGCTACACCTTC.

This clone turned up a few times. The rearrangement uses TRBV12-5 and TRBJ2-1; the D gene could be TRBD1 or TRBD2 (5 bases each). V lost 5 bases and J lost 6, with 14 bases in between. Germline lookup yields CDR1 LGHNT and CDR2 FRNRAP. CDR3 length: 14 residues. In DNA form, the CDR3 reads TGTGCTAGTGGTCTCAGGGACCCGTTCAATGAGCAGTTCTTC. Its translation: CASGLRDPFNEQFF.

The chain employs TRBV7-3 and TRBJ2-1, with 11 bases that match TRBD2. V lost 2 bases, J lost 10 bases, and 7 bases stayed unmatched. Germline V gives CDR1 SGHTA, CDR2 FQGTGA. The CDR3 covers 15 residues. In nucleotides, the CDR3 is TGTGCCAGCAGCTTACTAGCGGGAGGTCCCCAAGAGCAGTTCTTC. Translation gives CASSLLAGGPQEQFF.

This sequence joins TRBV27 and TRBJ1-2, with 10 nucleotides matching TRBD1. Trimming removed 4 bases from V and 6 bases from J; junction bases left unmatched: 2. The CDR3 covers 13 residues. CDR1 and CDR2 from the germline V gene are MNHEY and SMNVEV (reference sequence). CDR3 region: CASSWGTGDGYTF. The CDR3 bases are TGTGCCAGCAGTTGGGGGACAGGGGATGGCTACACCTTC.

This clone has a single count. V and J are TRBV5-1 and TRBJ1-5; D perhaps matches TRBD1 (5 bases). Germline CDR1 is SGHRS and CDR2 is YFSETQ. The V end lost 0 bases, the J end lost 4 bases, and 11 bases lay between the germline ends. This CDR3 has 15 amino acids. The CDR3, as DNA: TGCGCCAGCAGCTTGGAAGGGGCCCATAATCAGCCCCAGCATTTT. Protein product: CASSLEGAHNQPQHF.

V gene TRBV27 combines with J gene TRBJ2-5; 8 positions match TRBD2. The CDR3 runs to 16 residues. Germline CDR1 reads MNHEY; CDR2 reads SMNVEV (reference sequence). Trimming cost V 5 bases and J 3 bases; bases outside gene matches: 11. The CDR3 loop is CASSPQAGEGEETQYF. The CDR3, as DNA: TGTGCCAGCAGTCCGCAAGCGGGAGAGGGCGAAGAGACCCAGTACTTC.

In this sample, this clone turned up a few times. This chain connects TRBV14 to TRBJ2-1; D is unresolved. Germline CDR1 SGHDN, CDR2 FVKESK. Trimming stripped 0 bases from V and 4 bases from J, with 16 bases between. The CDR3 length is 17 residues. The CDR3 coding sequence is TGTGCCAGCAGCCAAGAAGTCGCAGTAATCCCTTACAATGAGCAGTTCTTC. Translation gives CASSQEVAVIPYNEQFF.

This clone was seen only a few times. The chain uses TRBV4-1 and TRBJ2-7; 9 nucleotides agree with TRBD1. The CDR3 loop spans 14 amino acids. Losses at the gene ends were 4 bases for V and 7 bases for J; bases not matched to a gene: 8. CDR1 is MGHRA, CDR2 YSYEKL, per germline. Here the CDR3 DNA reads TGCGCCAGCAGCCCTTGGACAGGGGCGGAGGAGCAGTACTTC. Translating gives CASSPWTGAEEQYF.